This record concerns one T cell receptor beta chain sequence. The protocol was immunoSEQ multiplex PCR, while the TCRdb copy is restricted to in-frame clones and leaves out a portion. In the table there are fewer than 150,000 clones, around 80% of which are singletons. The CDR3 loop spans 17 amino acids. V gave up 2 bases and J gave up 2 bases, with 21 bases separating them. Germline V lookup: CDR1 GTSNPN, CDR2 SVGIG (reference sequence). The sample belongs to a study of cytomegalovirus exposure and HLA in healthy donors. This TCR derives from a man aged 25 to 45 in good health and CMV-seropositive. The chain has TRBV30 and TRBJ1-2; perhaps TRBD1 as D (5 bases). Sequenced input: PBMCs. Here the CDR3 DNA reads TGTGCCTGGAGTTTCATCGGCAGGACATTAATCAACTATGGCTACACCTTC. Translation gives CAWSFIGRTLINYGYTF.